This entry describes one T cell receptor beta chain. The antigen remains undetermined. The sample is drawn from a study of blood T cells in healthy people across ages. Findings and caveats of the study: Possibly, changes in expanded clonotypes were confounded because donor CMV status was unknown. Researchers said unsorted PBMCs prevented a conclusive naive versus antigen-experienced comparison.

V was pared by 7 bases and J by 9 bases, with 16 bases between. Germline values: CDR1 DFQATT, CDR2 SNEGSKA (reference sequence). The CDR3 consists of 12 residues. Primed by a sample-barcoded 5' primer and a J-beta primer mix, a second PCR proceeded for roughly 6 to 12 cycles. Every sample produced at least 3 million CDR3-containing paired-end reads. TCRdb called the 5' RACE reads again in MiXCR, with one record for every CDR3 protein. The sample yields fewer than 600,000 distinct CDR3 sequences, about 28% seen once. Each of the donors had roughly 9.3 milliliters of peripheral blood drawn into EDTA-treated Vacutainer tubes. The sample was also reused in another study, on T cells of mothers and their children.

The clonotype originates from a boy between 2 and 10 years old in good health. Specimen: blood. V usage is TRBV20-1 and J usage is TRBJ2-1; D is perhaps TRBD1 (6 bases). The CDR3 reads CSGTGGGTEQFF. In DNA, the CDR3 is TGCAGTGGCACGGGTGGGGGCACTGAGCAGTTCTTC.